This TCR beta chain was sequenced in a study of T cell repertoires and HLA-DP antigens. For this clone: Its antigen remains unknown.

Amplification used primers for 54 TRBV and 13 TRBJ segments. Libraries were prepared by immunoSEQ multiplex PCR; TCRdb keeps only in-frame clonotypes and omits some of them. In the table there are roughly 73,000 clones, around 80% of which are singletons. Negative selection yielded untouched CD4+ T cells of average 97.7% purity. General study results and limits: Responder cells were total CD4+ cells with a HeLa antigen-presenting system.

Sequences were obtained from CD4+ T cells from PBMCs. The TCR sequence derives from a man aged 60-69 years in good health and CMV-seronegative.

CDR3 nucleotide sequence: TGCGCCAGCAGCCAACTTGCCGGGACAGGGGGCGGAAATGAGCAGTTCTTC. This gives the protein CASSQLAGTGGGNEQFF. The chain links TRBV4-3 to TRBJ2-1, with 12 bases that match TRBD1. The CDR3 consists of 17 residues. Trimming at V came to 2 bases and at J to 7 bases, leaving 9 bases not matched to a gene. The germline V gene encodes CDR1 LGHNA and CDR2 YSLEER.